The T cell receptor (beta chain) under discussion was sequenced for a study of T-cell memory formation after mild COVID-19. Study-wide context: TCR clusters were largely donor specific. Findings and limits, study-wide: Later expanders leaned CD4+, whereas day 15 to 85 contracting clones were balanced CD4/CD8. Some clones that responded were present in memory (sampled pre-infection), which suggests cross-reactive memory joined.

The authors produced TCR alpha and TCR beta cDNA libraries with sample barcodes and UMIs by 5'RACE using constant-segment primers. Using its own MiXCR run on the 5' RACE reads, TCRdb lists one record per CDR3 protein. The sample includes roughly 550,000 distinct CDR3 sequences, around 21% seen only once; the top ten take around 13%. Remarks on this clonotype: What it binds is unknown.

Sequencing input: PBMCs or a T cell subset sorted from them (not recorded which). This TCR was recovered from an adult woman who had mild COVID-19 (a few samples of this study predate the infection). Cell type and time point are not known.

CDR3 residues: CASSLVSYETQYF. The CDR3 DNA follows: TGTGCCAGCAGCTTAGTGAGCTACGAGACCCAGTACTTC. This chain links TRBV7-8 with TRBJ2-5, with D hard to call. This CDR3 region has 13 residues. V shed 1 base and J shed 5 bases, with 8 bases lying between them. Germline assignment: CDR1 SGHVS and CDR2 FQNEAQ. The complete variable domain, with remaining parts taken from reference TRBV7-8 and TRBJ2-5, reads GAGVSQSPRYKVAKRGQDVALRCDPISGHVSLFWYQQALGQGPEFLTYFQNEAQLDKSGLPSDRFFAERPEGSVSTLKIQRTQQEDSAVYLCASSLVSYETQYFGPGTRLLVL.